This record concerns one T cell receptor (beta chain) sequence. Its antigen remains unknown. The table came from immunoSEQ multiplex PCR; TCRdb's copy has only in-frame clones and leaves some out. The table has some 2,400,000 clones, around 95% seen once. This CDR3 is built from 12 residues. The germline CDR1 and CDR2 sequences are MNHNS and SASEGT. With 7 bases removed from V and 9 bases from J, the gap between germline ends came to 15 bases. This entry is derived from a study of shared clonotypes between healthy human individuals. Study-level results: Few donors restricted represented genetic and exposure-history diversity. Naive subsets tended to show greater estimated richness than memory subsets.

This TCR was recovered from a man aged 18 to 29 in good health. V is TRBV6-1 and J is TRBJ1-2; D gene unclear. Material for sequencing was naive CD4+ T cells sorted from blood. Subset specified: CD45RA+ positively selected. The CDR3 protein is CASNDVTWRYTF. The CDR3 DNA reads TGTGCCAGCAACGATGTGACCTGGCGCTACACCTTC.